These 2 T cell receptor beta chains share one sample of origin, sequenced in a study of T cell responses to AZD1222 COVID-19 vaccine. Clones were read by immunoSEQ multiplex PCR, and TCRdb kept only the in-frame ones, dropping some. The sample has approximately 150,000 clones; about 93% are singletons. Sequenced here: peripheral blood, sampled on day 0 of AZD1222 vaccination. These receptors were taken from an adult in good health.

The chain joins TRBV6-2 or TRBV6-3 to TRBJ1-2, with 8 bases aligning to TRBD1. Per the germline V gene, CDR1 is MNHEY and CDR2 is SVGEGT. The CDR3 covers 16 residues. With 5 bases clipped from V and 3 bases from J, the junction kept 11 bases outside the gene matches. The CDR3 DNA is TGTGCCAGCAGTCATAAGGACAGGGCCTACTACTATGGCTACACCTTC. This gives the protein CASSHKDRAYYYGYTF.

The V call is TRBV15, the J call TRBJ1-5; no definite D call. Germline V gene sequence: CDR1 LNHNV, CDR2 YYDKDF (reference sequence). The CDR3 runs to 15 residues. The ends were cut back, 0 bases at V and 6 bases at J, with 12 bases in the middle. In nucleotides, the CDR3 is TGTGCCACCAGCAGAGATTGGACGGCGAGTCAGCCCCAGCATTTT. This sequence encodes CATSRDWTASQPQHF.